The T cell receptor beta chain under discussion was sequenced for a study of cytomegalovirus exposure and HLA in healthy donors. Notes on the study in general: Some TCR beta chains (roughly 160 of them) were listed as cytomegalovirus-associated.

A multiplex PCR was run with 60 Vbeta primers and 13 Jbeta primers. Profiling relied on immunoSEQ multiplex PCR, and the TCRdb table lists in-frame clones only, not all of them. The sample includes fewer than 250,000 clones, around 76% of them seen just once. This clone has a handful of counts. Its target is unknown. The source of this sequence is a young man in good health and CMV-seronegative. Sequencing input: PBMCs.

CDR3: CASSLIRGNNEKLFF. CDR3 nucleotides: TGCGCCAGCAGCCTCATCAGGGGGAATAATGAAAAACTGTTTTTT. V and J are TRBV4-1 and TRBJ1-4, with 7 bases matching TRBD1. V gave up 4 bases and J gave up 4 bases; unmatched junction bases: 6. The CDR3 has 15 residues. Germline values: CDR1 MGHRA, CDR2 YSYEKL.